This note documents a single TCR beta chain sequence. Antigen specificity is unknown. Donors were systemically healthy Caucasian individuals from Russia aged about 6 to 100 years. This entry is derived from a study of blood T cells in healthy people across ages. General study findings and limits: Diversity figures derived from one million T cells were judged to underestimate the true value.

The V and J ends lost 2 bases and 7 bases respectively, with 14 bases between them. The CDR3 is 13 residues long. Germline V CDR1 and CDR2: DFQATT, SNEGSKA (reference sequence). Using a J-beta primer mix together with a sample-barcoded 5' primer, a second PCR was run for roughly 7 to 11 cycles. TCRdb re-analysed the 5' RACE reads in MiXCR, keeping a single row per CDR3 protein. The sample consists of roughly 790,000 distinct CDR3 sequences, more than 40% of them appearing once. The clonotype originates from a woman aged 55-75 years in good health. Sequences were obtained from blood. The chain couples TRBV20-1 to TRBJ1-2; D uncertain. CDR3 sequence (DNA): TGCAGTGCTAGACATCAGACCATAGTTGGCTACACCTTC. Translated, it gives CSARHQTIVGYTF.